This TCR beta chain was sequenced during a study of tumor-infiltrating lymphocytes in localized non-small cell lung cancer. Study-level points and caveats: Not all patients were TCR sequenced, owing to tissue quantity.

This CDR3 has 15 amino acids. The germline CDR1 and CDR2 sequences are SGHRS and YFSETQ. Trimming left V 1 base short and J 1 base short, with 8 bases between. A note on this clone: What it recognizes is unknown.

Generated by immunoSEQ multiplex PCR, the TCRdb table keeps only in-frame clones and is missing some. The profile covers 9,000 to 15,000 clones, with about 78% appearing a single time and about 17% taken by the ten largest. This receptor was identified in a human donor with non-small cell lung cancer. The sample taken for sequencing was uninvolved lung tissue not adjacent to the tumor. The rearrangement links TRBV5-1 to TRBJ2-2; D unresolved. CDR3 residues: CASSLRAGNTGELFF. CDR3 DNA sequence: TGCGCCAGCAGCTTGCGGGCAGGGAACACCGGGGAGCTGTTTTTT. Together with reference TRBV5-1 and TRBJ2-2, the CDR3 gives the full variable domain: KAGVTQTPRYLIKTRGQQVTLSCSPISGHRSVSWYQQTPGQGLQFLFEYFSETQRNKGNFPGRFSGRQFSNSRSEMNVSTLELGDSALYLCASSLRAGNTGELFFGEGSRLTVL.